The TCR beta chain described here comes from a study of CD8+ T cells in alopecia areata. In each case, RNA was isolated and then reverse transcribed into cDNA as the sequencing template. Using immunoSEQ multiplex PCR, the repertoire was profiled, and TCRdb retains in-frame clones only, with some absent. Among 98,000 or so clones listed, approximately 60% were seen once. This CDR3 has 15 residues. Germline CDR1 PRHDT, CDR2 FYEKMQ (reference sequence). V shed 6 bases and J shed 2 bases, with 17 bases lying between them. T lymphocytes (CD4+ and CD8+) were sorted from PBMCs. The chain links TRBV13 to TRBJ2-7; weak D call: TRBD1 (6 bases). The clonotype originates from a human donor in good health. The sample comprised CD8+ T cells sorted from blood. The CDR3 nucleotides are TGTGCCAGCAGGGTTGGGGGCCCGAGGGCCTACGAGCAGTACTTC. It specifies CASRVGGPRAYEQYF.